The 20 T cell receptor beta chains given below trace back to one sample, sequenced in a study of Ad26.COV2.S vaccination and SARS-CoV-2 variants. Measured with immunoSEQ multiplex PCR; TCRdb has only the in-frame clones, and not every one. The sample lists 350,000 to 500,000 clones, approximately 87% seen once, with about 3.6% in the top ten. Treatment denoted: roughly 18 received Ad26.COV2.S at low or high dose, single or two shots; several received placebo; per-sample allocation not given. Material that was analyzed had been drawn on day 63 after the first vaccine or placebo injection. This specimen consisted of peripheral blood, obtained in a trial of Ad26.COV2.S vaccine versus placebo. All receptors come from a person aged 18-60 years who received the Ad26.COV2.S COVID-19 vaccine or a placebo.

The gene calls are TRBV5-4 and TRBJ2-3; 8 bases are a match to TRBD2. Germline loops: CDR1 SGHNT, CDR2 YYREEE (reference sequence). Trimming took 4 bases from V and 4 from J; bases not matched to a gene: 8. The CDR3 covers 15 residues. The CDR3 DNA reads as TGTGCCAGCAGCGAAGCGGGGGTTGGCGCAGATACGCAGTATTTT. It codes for CASSEAGVGADTQYF.

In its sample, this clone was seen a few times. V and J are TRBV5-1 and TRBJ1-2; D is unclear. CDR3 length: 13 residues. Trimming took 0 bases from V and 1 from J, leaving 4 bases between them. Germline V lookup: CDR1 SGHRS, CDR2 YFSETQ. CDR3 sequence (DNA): TGCGCCAGCAGCTTGGACATTAACTATGGCTACACCTTC. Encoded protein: CASSLDINYGYTF.

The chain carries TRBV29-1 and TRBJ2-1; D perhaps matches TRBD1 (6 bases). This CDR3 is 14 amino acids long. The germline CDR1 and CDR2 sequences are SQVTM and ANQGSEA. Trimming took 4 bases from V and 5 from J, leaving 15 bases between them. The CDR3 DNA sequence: TGCAGCGTTGGTGGGGGCAGGGTGAACAATGAGCAGTTCTTC. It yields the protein CSVGGGRVNNEQFF.

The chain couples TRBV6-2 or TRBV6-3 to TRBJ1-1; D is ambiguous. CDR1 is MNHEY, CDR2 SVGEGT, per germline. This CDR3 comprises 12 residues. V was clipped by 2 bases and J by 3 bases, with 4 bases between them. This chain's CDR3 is CASSYTYTEAFF. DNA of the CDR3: TGTGCCAGCAGTTACACTTACACTGAAGCTTTCTTT.

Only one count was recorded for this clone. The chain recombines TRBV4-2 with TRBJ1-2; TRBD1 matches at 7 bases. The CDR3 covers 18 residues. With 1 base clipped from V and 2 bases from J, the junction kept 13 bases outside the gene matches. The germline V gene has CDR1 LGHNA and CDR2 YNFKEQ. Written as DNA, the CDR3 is TGTGCCAGCAGCCAAGTTGGTACAGGGGCGGGGGTGAACTATGGCTACACCTTC. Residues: CASSQVGTGAGVNYGYTF.

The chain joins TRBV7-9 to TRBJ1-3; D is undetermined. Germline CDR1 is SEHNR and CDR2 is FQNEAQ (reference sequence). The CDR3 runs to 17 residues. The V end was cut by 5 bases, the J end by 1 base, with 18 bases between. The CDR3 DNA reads TGTGCCAGCAGCCCCGACCCTGGACGGATTTCTGGAAACACCATATATTTT. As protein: CASSPDPGRISGNTIYF.

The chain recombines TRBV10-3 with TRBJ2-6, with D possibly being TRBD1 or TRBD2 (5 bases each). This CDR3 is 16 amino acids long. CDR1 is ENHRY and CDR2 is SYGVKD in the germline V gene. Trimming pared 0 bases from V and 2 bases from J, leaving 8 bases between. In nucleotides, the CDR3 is TGTGCCATCAGTGAGTCACGGGGCGCTGGGGCCAACGTCCTGACTTTC. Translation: CAISESRGAGANVLTF.

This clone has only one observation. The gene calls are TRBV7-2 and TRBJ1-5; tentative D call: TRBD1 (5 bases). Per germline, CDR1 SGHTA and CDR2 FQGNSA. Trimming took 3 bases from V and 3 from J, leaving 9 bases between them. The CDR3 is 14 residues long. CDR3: CASSLGRNNQPQHF. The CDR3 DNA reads TGTGCCAGCAGCTTGGGGCGTAACAATCAGCCCCAGCATTTT. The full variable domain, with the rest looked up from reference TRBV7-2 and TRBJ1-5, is GAGVSQSPSNKVTEKGKDVELRCDPISGHTALYWYRQSLGQGLEFLIYFQGNSAPDKSGLPSDRFSAERTGGSVSTLTIQRTQQEDSAVYLCASSLGRNNQPQHFGDGTRLSIL.

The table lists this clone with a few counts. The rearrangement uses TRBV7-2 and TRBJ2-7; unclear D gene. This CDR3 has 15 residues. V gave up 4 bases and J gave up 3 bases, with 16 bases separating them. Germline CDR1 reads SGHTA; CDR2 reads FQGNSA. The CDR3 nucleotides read TGTGCCAGCAGCTCCCTTGTCCTATCCCACTACGAGCAGTACTTC. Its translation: CASSSLVLSHYEQYF.

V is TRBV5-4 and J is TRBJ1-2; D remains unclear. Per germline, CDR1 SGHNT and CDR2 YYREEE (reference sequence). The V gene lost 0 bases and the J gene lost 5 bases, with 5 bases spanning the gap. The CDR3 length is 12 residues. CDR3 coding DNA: TGTGCCAGCAGCTTGGACGGGTATGGCTACACCTTC. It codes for CASSLDGYGYTF.

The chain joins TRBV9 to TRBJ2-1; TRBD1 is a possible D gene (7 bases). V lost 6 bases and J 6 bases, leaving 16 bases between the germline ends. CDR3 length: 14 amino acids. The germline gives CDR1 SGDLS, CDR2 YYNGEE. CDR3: CASTQGGDINEQFF. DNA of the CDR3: TGTGCCAGCACTCAGGGGGGAGACATCAATGAGCAGTTCTTC. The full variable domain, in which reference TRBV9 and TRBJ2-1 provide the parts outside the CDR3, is DSGVTQTPKHLITATGQRVTLRCSPRSGDLSVYWYQQSLDQGLQFLIQYYNGEERAKGNILERFSAQQFPDLHSELNLSSLELGDSALYFCASTQGGDINEQFFGPGTRLTVL.

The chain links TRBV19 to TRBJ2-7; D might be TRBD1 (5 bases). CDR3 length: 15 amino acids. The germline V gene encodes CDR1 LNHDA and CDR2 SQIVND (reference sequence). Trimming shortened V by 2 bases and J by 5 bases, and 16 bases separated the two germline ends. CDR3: CASSILPSTDNEQYF. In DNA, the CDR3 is TGTGCCAGTAGTATACTCCCTTCGACAGATAACGAGCAGTACTTC. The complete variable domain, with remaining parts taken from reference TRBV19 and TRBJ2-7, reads DGGITQSPKYLFRKEGQNVTLSCEQNLNHDAMYWYRQDPGQGLRLIYYSQIVNDFQKGDIAEGYSVSREKKESFPLTVTSAQKNPTAFYLCASSILPSTDNEQYFGPGTRLTVT.

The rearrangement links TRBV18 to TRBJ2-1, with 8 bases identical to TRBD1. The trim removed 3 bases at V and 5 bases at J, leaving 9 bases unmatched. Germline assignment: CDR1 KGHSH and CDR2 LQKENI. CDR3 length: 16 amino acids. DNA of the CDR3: TGTGCCAGCTCACCTCAGGACAGGGTTGGCCACAATGAGCAGTTCTTC. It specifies CASSPQDRVGHNEQFF.

The CDR3 sequence is CASSPGHGYEQYF. In DNA, the CDR3 is TGTGCCAGCAGCCCGGGACATGGTTACGAGCAGTACTTC. J is TRBJ2-7 and V is TRBV6-5; D is perhaps TRBD1 (6 bases). V lost 6 bases and J lost 4, with 13 bases in between. The CDR3 runs 13 residues. CDR1 is MNHEY and CDR2 is SVGAGI in the germline V gene.

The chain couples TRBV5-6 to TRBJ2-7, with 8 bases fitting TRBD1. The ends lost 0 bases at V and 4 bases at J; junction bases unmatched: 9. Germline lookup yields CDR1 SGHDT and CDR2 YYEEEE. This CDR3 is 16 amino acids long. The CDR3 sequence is CASSLVRAGGLYEQYF. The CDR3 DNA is TGTGCCAGCAGCTTGGTCCGGGCAGGGGGCTTGTACGAGCAGTACTTC.

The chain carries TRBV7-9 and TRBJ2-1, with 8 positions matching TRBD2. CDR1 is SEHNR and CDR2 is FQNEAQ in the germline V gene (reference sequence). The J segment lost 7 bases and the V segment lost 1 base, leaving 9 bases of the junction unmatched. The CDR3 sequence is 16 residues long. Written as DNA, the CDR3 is TGTGCCAGCAGCTTAGTTTCTAGCGGGCCTAGAAATGAGCAGTTCTTC. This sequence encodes CASSLVSSGPRNEQFF.

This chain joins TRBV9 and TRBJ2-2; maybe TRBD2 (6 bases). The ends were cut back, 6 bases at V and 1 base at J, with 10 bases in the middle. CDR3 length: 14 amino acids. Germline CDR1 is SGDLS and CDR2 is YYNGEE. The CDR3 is CASKASENTGELFF. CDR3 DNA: TGTGCCAGCAAGGCTAGCGAGAACACCGGGGAGCTGTTTTTT.

As DNA, the CDR3 is TGTGCCAGTAGTATAGCCGACCCGGGACCCTACAATCAGCCCCAGCATTTT. It codes for CASSIADPGPYNQPQHF. The chain is built from TRBV19 and TRBJ1-5; D is perhaps TRBD1 (5 bases). Germline V gene data show CDR1 as LNHDA and CDR2 as SQIVND (reference sequence). V gave up 1 base and J gave up 3 bases, with 16 bases separating them. The CDR3 consists of 17 residues.

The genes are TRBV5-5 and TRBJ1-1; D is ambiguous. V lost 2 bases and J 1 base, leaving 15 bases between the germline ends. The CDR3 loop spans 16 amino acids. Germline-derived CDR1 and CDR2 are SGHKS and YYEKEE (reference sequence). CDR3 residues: CASSLRWTVENTEAFF. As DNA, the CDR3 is TGTGCCAGCAGCTTACGGTGGACGGTGGAGAACACTGAAGCTTTCTTT.

The DNA of the CDR3 is TGTGCCAGCACCCTAGGGCTGTACAATGAGCAGTTCTTC. It specifies CASTLGLYNEQFF. This chain connects TRBV12-3 or TRBV12-4 to TRBJ2-1; D remains ambiguous. This CDR3 has 13 residues. V lost 7 bases and J lost 4, with 11 bases in between.